Below, 31 T cell receptor beta chains from the same sample are listed, as sequenced in a study of T cell changes during pregnancy in multiple sclerosis. Sequencing was performed with immunoSEQ multiplex PCR; in TCRdb, only in-frame clones are kept and a portion is missing. The sample includes 40,000 to 50,000 clones, around 91% of them seen just once. The sample was CD8+ T cells from peripheral blood mononuclear cells, taken in the first trimester of pregnancy. These receptor sequences come from a female donor with multiple sclerosis, enrolled in a pregnancy study.

The rearrangement links TRBV7-9 to TRBJ2-1; D unresolved. Trimming stripped 7 bases from V and 0 bases from J, with 16 bases between. Germline V gene lookup returns CDR1 SEHNR and CDR2 FQNEAQ (reference sequence). CDR3 size: 16 residues. The CDR3 nucleotides read TGTGCCAGCACCTCATACTCCAGCGTCTCCTACAATGAGCAGTTCTTC. Its protein product is CASTSYSSVSYNEQFF.

The chain is built from TRBV4-2 and TRBJ1-1, with 11 bases identical to TRBD1. With 0 bases clipped from V and 9 bases from J, the junction kept 3 bases outside the gene matches. Germline V CDR1 and CDR2: LGHNA, YNFKEQ. CDR3 length: 14 residues. The CDR3: CASSQDGTGGQAFF. The CDR3 DNA reads TGTGCCAGCAGCCAAGATGGGACAGGGGGTCAAGCTTTCTTT.

The chain recombines TRBV12-2 with TRBJ2-1; the DNA was not compared with TRBD2, the D call given in the table. TRBV12-2 is recorded as a pseudogene. The CDR3 is 13 residues long. Here the CDR3 reads CASRLDYYNEQFF. DNA of the CDR3: TGTGCAAGTCGCTTGGACTATTACAATGAGCAGTTCTTC.

J is TRBJ2-1 and V is TRBV7-9; tentative D call: TRBD2 (7 bases). There are 17 residues in the CDR3. Trimming removed 5 bases from V and 5 bases from J, with 22 bases in between. Germline assignment: CDR1 SEHNR and CDR2 FQNEAQ (reference sequence). The CDR3 nucleotides read TGTGCCAGCAGCCATACTAGCGAGCGTAGGGGGAACAATGAGCAGTTCTTC. It yields the protein CASSHTSERRGNNEQFF.

This clone was observed once. The rearrangement uses TRBV5-6 and TRBJ2-5, with D uncertain. CDR3 length: 11 amino acids. In germline, CDR1 is SGHDT, CDR2 YYEEEE. V lost 5 bases, J lost 2 bases, and 4 bases lay in between. CDR3 region: CASSLQETQYF. For the CDR3, the DNA is TGTGCCAGCAGTCTTCAAGAGACCCAGTACTTC.

V gene TRBV7-6 combines with J gene TRBJ1-1; no reliable D call. The germline V and J ends were trimmed by 5 bases and 1 base, with 14 bases remaining between them. Germline-derived CDR1 and CDR2 are SGHVS and FNYEAQ. The length of the CDR3 is 15 residues. The CDR3: CASSEWAGGNTEAFF. The DNA for the CDR3 is TGTGCCAGCAGCGAGTGGGCGGGAGGGAACACTGAAGCTTTCTTT.

The chain's CDR3 is CASSLPGLAGGPREQFF. CDR3 DNA sequence: TGTGCCAGCAGCTTGCCGGGACTAGCGGGAGGGCCCCGTGAGCAGTTCTTC. The V gene is TRBV5-4, the J gene TRBJ2-1; 16 bases agree with TRBD2. CDR3 length equals 17 residues. Germline V CDR1 and CDR2: SGHNT, YYREEE (reference sequence). The V and J ends lost 1 base and 9 bases, in that order; junction bases with no gene match: 7.

V usage is TRBV28 and J usage is TRBJ1-4, with unresolved D. Germline values: CDR1 MDHEN, CDR2 SYDVKM. V was shortened by 5 bases and J by 1 base, with 8 bases between the two germline ends. This CDR3 comprises 14 residues. CDR3 DNA sequence: TGTGCCAGCAGTCTGGAGCTAACTAATGAAAAACTGTTTTTT. This encodes CASSLELTNEKLFF.

V is TRBV29-1 and J is TRBJ1-2, with TRBD1 identical over 8 bases. V was pared by 3 bases and J by 4 bases, with 7 bases of the junction left unmatched. The CDR3 runs 14 residues. In germline, CDR1 is SQVTM, CDR2 ANQGSEA. Written as DNA, the CDR3 is TGCAGCGTTGAGGGCAGGGGGCGGCTCTATGGCTACACCTTC. Its protein product is CSVEGRGRLYGYTF.

The table lists this clone with a count of one. The chain carries TRBV11-2 and TRBJ2-3; the D gene is possibly TRBD2 (6 bases). V shed 3 bases and J shed 0 bases, with 10 bases lying between them. Looked up from germline, CDR1 is SGHAT and CDR2 is FQNNGV. The CDR3 covers 15 residues. The CDR3, as DNA: TGTGCCAGCAGCTTCGGGACTGCTAGCACAGATACGCAGTATTTT. Protein product: CASSFGTASTDTQYF.

The chain employs TRBV7-6 and TRBJ2-2, with D unresolved. Trimming cost V 2 bases and J 1 base, with 8 bases left between them. The CDR3 extends over 15 amino acids. Germline lookup yields CDR1 SGHVS and CDR2 FNYEAQ. DNA for the CDR3: TGTGCCAGCAGCTTAAAACCAGAGAACACCGGGGAGCTGTTTTTT. It specifies CASSLKPENTGELFF. The full variable domain, with the rest looked up from reference TRBV7-6 and TRBJ2-2, is GAGVSQSPRYKVTKRGQDVALRCDPISGHVSLYWYRQALGQGPEFLTYFNYEAQQDKSGLPNDRFSAERPEGSISTLTIQRTEQRDSAMYRCASSLKPENTGELFFGEGSRLTVL.

This clone was seen a single time. The CDR3 bases are TGTGCCAGCAGCCCATATGTGGGTGGCGGGTCCTACAATGAGCAGTTCTTC. It encodes CASSPYVGGGSYNEQFF. The gene calls are TRBV7-7 and TRBJ2-1; perhaps TRBD2 as D (5 bases). V was cut by 5 bases and J by 1 base, with 18 bases left in between. The CDR3 runs to 17 residues. CDR1 is SSHAT and CDR2 is FNYEAQ in the germline V gene (reference sequence).

CDR3 loop: CASSEGLAGYNEQFF. The CDR3 DNA sequence: TGTGCCAGCAGTGAAGGACTAGCGGGATACAATGAGCAGTTCTTC. This chain uses TRBV6-4 with TRBJ2-1, with TRBD2 identical over 12 bases. The CDR3 length is 15 residues. The trim removed 3 bases at V and 4 bases at J, leaving 1 base unmatched. From germline, CDR1 is MRHNA and CDR2 SNTAGT.

The V and J genes are TRBV19 and TRBJ2-7; 8 bases are shared with TRBD1. The junction had 6 bases not matched to a gene; V was cut back by 5 bases and J by 3 bases. This CDR3 has 14 amino acids. Germline CDR1 and CDR2: LNHDA and SQIVND (reference sequence). In DNA, the CDR3 is TGTGCCAGTAGTTTCGGGACAGGTTACTACGAGCAGTACTTC. Protein product: CASSFGTGYYEQYF.

The chain links TRBV5-6 to TRBJ1-1, with 7 bases aligning to TRBD1. There are 16 residues in the CDR3. Trimming took 4 bases from V and 2 from J; bases not matched to a gene: 11. Germline V gene lookup returns CDR1 SGHDT and CDR2 YYEEEE. CDR3 sequence: CASSTTTGMGNTEAFF. The CDR3 DNA sequence: TGTGCCAGCAGCACTACGACAGGGATGGGCAACACTGAAGCTTTCTTT.

The rearrangement links TRBV7-9 to TRBJ2-7; 9 bases are a match to TRBD1. There are 14 residues in the CDR3. The germline gives CDR1 SEHNR, CDR2 FQNEAQ (reference sequence). The V and J ends lost 4 bases and 3 bases, in that order; junction bases with no gene match: 4. The CDR3 region has the DNA TGTGCCAGCAGCTCGGGACAGGGAAACTACGAGCAGTACTTC. It encodes CASSSGQGNYEQYF.

This chain connects TRBV9 to TRBJ2-7; 9 bases map to TRBD1. The CDR3 is made up of 15 amino acids. Per germline, CDR1 SGDLS and CDR2 YYNGEE. The J segment lost 6 bases and the V segment lost 3 bases, leaving 10 bases of the junction unmatched. The CDR3 nucleotides read TGTGCCAGCAGCGAGGCCGGGACAGGGTATTCCGAGCAGTACTTC. This encodes CASSEAGTGYSEQYF.

The chain combines TRBV12-2 with TRBJ1-1; TRBD1 is the table's D call, not checked against the DNA. TRBV12-2 constitutes a pseudogene. The length of the CDR3 is 14 residues. The CDR3 loop reads CASRTLGANTEAFF. CDR3 sequence (DNA): TGTGCAAGTCGCACCTTGGGGGCAAACACTGAAGCTTTCTTT.

V is TRBV6-5 and J is TRBJ2-2, with 8 positions matching TRBD2. V was pared by 2 bases and J by 4 bases, with 6 bases of the junction left unmatched. Germline V lookup: CDR1 MNHEY, CDR2 SVGAGI. The CDR3 spans 16 residues. CDR3 amino acids: CASSYEAGDVTGELFF. The CDR3 region has the DNA TGTGCCAGCAGTTACGAAGCGGGAGATGTCACCGGGGAGCTGTTTTTT.

The chain carries TRBV4-3 and TRBJ2-1, with 7 bases that match TRBD2. CDR3 length: 13 amino acids. Per germline, CDR1 LGHNA and CDR2 YSLEER. With 4 bases clipped from V and 8 bases from J, the junction kept 5 bases outside the gene matches. CDR3 nucleotide sequence: TGCGCCAGCAGCCCCACGAGCGGGGATGAGCAGTTCTTC. Its protein product is CASSPTSGDEQFF.

The CDR3 DNA is TGTGCCTTACAGGGGAATCTAGGTACGCAGTATTTT. Its translation is CALQGNLGTQYF. The rearrangement uses TRBV30 and TRBJ2-3, with TRBD1 matching over 7 bases. Germline values: CDR1 GTSNPN, CDR2 SVGIG (reference sequence). V was clipped by 7 bases and J by 8 bases; unmatched bases: 9. The CDR3 consists of 12 residues. The full variable domain, with the rest looked up from reference TRBV30 and TRBJ2-3, is SQTIHQWPATLVQPVGSPLSLECTVEGTSNPNLYWYRQAAGRGLQLLFYSVGIGQISSEVPQNLSASRPQDRQFILSSKKLLLSDSGFYLCALQGNLGTQYFGPGTRLTVL.

V gene TRBV6-6 combines with J gene TRBJ2-7; D unclear. CDR1 MNHNY and CDR2 SVGAGI come from the germline V gene (reference sequence). Trimming removed 2 bases at V and 4 bases at J, with 6 bases between. The CDR3 length is 12 residues. CDR3 region: CASSYPGYEQYF. The CDR3 nucleotides are TGTGCCAGCAGTTACCCCGGGTACGAGCAGTACTTC.

The rearrangement uses TRBV29-1 and TRBJ1-1; a possible D gene is TRBD1 (6 bases). Germline V lookup: CDR1 SQVTM, CDR2 ANQGSEA. The CDR3 contains 14 residues. Between the trimmed V and J ends, which lost 7 bases and 6 bases, there was a span of 21 bases. The CDR3 reads CSADTGWSAPEAFF. The DNA of the CDR3 is TGCAGCGCCGACACAGGGTGGTCGGCCCCTGAAGCTTTCTTT.

This sequence joins TRBV7-2 and TRBJ2-3; D gene ambiguous. This CDR3 contains 12 residues. Germline values: CDR1 SGHTA, CDR2 FQGNSA. The V and J ends lost 5 bases and 2 bases respectively, with 5 bases between them. CDR3 loop: CASSIYTDTQYF. The CDR3, as DNA: TGTGCCAGCAGCATATACACAGATACGCAGTATTTT.

The chain uses TRBV10-1 and TRBJ2-7, with D perhaps TRBD1 (6 bases). V lost 4 bases and J 3 bases, leaving 16 bases between the germline ends. CDR1 is WNHNN, CDR2 SYGVQD, per germline (reference sequence). The CDR3 is 15 residues long. CDR3 in DNA: TGCGCCAGCAGTGGGGACACCCTGTTAGGCTACGAGCAGTACTTC. This gives the protein CASSGDTLLGYEQYF.

The count of this clone is one. The chain links TRBV7-9 to TRBJ2-3, with 8 bases identical to TRBD1. The CDR3 is 15 amino acids. With 5 bases clipped from V and 1 base from J, the junction kept 5 bases outside the gene matches. CDR1 is SEHNR and CDR2 is FQNEAQ in the germline V gene (reference sequence). The CDR3 loop is CASSLPTGGTDTQYF. CDR3 sequence (DNA): TGTGCCAGCAGCCTACCGACAGGGGGCACAGATACGCAGTATTTT.

As concerns this clone: The same CDR3 is also encoded by other DNA sequences in this sample. This sequence joins TRBV20-1 and TRBJ2-7, with D possibly TRBD1 on 5 matching bases. CDR3 size: 11 residues. The ends were cut back, 6 bases at V and 4 bases at J, with 10 bases in the middle. From germline, CDR1 is DFQATT and CDR2 SNEGSKA (reference sequence). This CDR3 is CSARQGYEQYF. DNA for the CDR3: TGCAGTGCGCGGCAGGGTTACGAGCAGTACTTC.

V usage is TRBV5-6 and J usage is TRBJ1-1, with no clear D. V was trimmed by 2 bases and J by 4 bases, leaving 9 bases between them. This CDR3 comprises 13 residues. Germline V gene lookup returns CDR1 SGHDT and CDR2 YYEEEE. This CDR3 reads CASSFGSGTEAFF. CDR3 nucleotides: TGTGCCAGCAGCTTTGGGTCGGGCACTGAAGCTTTCTTT.

The chain uses TRBV9 and TRBJ1-3; maybe TRBD1 (5 bases). V dropped 0 bases and J dropped 0 bases, with 10 bases sitting between them. In germline, CDR1 is SGDLS, CDR2 YYNGEE. The CDR3 consists of 16 residues. The CDR3 reads CASSVGAGYSGNTIYF. CDR3 coding DNA: TGTGCCAGCAGCGTAGGGGCAGGGTACTCTGGAAACACCATATATTTT.

The chain combines TRBV5-1 with TRBJ2-7; no firm D call. The CDR3 has 13 amino acids. Trimming removed 0 bases from V and 7 bases from J, with 11 bases in between. Germline V gene data show CDR1 as SGHRS and CDR2 as YFSETQ. For the CDR3, the DNA is TGCGCCAGCAGCTTGGCCGGGTTTGGGGAGCAGTACTTC. Protein sequence: CASSLAGFGEQYF.

This chain uses TRBV9 with TRBJ1-1; D possibly corresponds to TRBD1 (6 bases). V dropped 4 bases and J dropped 5 bases, with 18 bases sitting between them. CDR1 and CDR2 from the germline V gene are SGDLS and YYNGEE. The CDR3 loop spans 15 amino acids. Written as DNA, the CDR3 is TGTGCCAGCAGCCATATACCAGGGGACGGAACTGAAGCTTTCTTT. Its translation is CASSHIPGDGTEAFF. Using reference TRBV9 and TRBJ1-1 for the parts outside the CDR3, the full variable domain is DSGVTQTPKHLITATGQRVTLRCSPRSGDLSVYWYQQSLDQGLQFLIQYYNGEERAKGNILERFSAQQFPDLHSELNLSSLELGDSALYFCASSHIPGDGTEAFFGQGTRLTVV.